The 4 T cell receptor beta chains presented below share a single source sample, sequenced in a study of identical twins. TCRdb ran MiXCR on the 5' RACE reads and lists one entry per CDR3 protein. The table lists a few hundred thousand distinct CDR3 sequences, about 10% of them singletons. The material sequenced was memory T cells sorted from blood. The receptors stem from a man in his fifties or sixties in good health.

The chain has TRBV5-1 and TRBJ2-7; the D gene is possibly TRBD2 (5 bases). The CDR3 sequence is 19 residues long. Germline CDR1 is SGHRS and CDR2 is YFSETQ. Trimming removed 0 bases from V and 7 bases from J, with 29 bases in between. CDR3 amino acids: CASSLAESLMGSDEGEQYF. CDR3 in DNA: TGCGCCAGCAGCTTGGCGGAGTCCCTTATGGGTTCCGACGAGGGAGAGCAGTACTTC.

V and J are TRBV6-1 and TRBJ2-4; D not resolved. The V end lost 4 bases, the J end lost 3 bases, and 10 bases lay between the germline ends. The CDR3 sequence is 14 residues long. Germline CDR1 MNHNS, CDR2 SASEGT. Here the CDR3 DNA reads TGTGCCAGCAGTGGACAAGAGCGCAAAAACATTCAGTACTTC. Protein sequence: CASSGQERKNIQYF.

Here the CDR3 reads CASSQWQGGTHTGELFF. DNA of the CDR3: TGCGCCAGCAGCCAATGGCAGGGGGGCACGCACACCGGGGAGCTGTTTTTT. The rearrangement uses TRBV4-3 and TRBJ2-2, with TRBD1 as a possible D gene (7 bases). In germline, CDR1 is LGHNA, CDR2 YSLEER. The CDR3 has 17 amino acids. V lost 2 bases and J 3 bases, leaving 16 bases between the germline ends.

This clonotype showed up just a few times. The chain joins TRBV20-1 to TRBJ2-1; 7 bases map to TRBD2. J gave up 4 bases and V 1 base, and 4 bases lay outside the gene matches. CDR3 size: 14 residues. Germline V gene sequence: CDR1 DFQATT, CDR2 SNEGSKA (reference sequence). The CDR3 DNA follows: TGCAGTGCTAGAGTTGCTAGCGGATACAATGAGCAGTTCTTC. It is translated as CSARVASGYNEQFF.